The next 18 T cell receptor beta chains were all read from a single sample in a study of T cell responses to AZD1222 COVID-19 vaccine. Repertoires were generated with immunoSEQ multiplex PCR, while TCRdb's copy carries only in-frame clones and drops some. This table has almost 70,000 clones, 75% to 90% appearing once. The specimen was peripheral blood, collected 28 days after the second AZD1222 dose. These receptor sequences come from an adult who received the AZD1222 COVID-19 vaccine.

The genes are TRBV5-6 and TRBJ1-5; unclear D gene. Germline CDR1 SGHDT, CDR2 YYEEEE. Trimming removed 3 bases at V and 2 bases at J, with 12 bases between. The CDR3 length is 15 residues. As DNA, the CDR3 is TGTGCCAGCAGCTATGGGCCTGGGGGCAATCAGCCCCAGCATTTT. Amino acid sequence: CASSYGPGGNQPQHF.

The CDR3 sequence is CASSLSGTSVGETQYF. CDR3 DNA: TGTGCCAGCAGTTTATCGGGGACTAGCGTAGGGGAGACCCAGTACTTC. V and J are TRBV27 and TRBJ2-5; 10 bases are shared with TRBD2. The CDR3 runs to 16 residues. Trimming cost V 0 bases and J 5 bases; bases outside gene matches: 6. Germline assignment: CDR1 MNHEY and CDR2 SMNVEV (reference sequence).

V is TRBV2 and J is TRBJ1-1; weak D call: TRBD1 (5 bases). Germline V CDR1 and CDR2: SNHLY, FYNNEI. This CDR3 has 17 residues. V was cut by 3 bases and J by 4 bases, with 21 bases left in between. The CDR3 here is CASSESYRTALGTEAFF. DNA for the CDR3: TGTGCCAGCAGTGAGTCGTACAGGACCGCCCTGGGCACTGAAGCTTTCTTT.

The chain is built from TRBV6-5 and TRBJ1-4; no clear D gene. This CDR3 contains 14 residues. Germline lookup yields CDR1 MNHEY and CDR2 SVGAGI. V dropped 8 bases and J dropped 1 base, with 11 bases sitting between them. The CDR3 DNA sequence: TGTGCCAGCGCAAGACCGGGAACTAATGAAAAACTGTTTTTT. Residues: CASARPGTNEKLFF.

The chain joins TRBV6-5 to TRBJ1-2; D perhaps matches TRBD1 (5 bases). Germline assignment: CDR1 MNHEY and CDR2 SVGAGI. The CDR3 consists of 12 residues. V lost 6 bases and J lost 7, with 12 bases in between. Written as DNA, the CDR3 is TGTGCCAGCAGCGTTGGGGGACGTGGCTACACCTTC. Protein sequence: CASSVGGRGYTF.

About this clone: Other DNA sequences in this specimen translate into the identical CDR3. The chain recombines TRBV12-3 or TRBV12-4 with TRBJ2-5; the D is unclear. With 6 bases removed from V and 2 bases from J, the gap between germline ends came to 7 bases. The CDR3 totals 12 residues. The CDR3: CASSLIQETQYF. The CDR3, as DNA: TGTGCCAGCAGCCTAATACAAGAGACCCAGTACTTC.

This clone showed up just once. The chain carries TRBV6-5 and TRBJ2-7; the D gene could be TRBD1 or TRBD2 (5 bases each). V lost 6 bases and J lost 0, with 15 bases in between. CDR1 is MNHEY and CDR2 is SVGAGI in the germline V gene. This CDR3 is 15 amino acids long. The CDR3 DNA is TGTGCCAGCAGATCCGGGACGCTGAGCTCCTACGAGCAGTACTTC. It encodes CASRSGTLSSYEQYF.

The CDR3, as DNA: TGTGCCACCTCATCAGGGGCAGGGCCCTACAATGAGCAGTTCTTC. This gives the protein CATSSGAGPYNEQFF. V is TRBV6-4 and J is TRBJ2-1; maybe TRBD1 (6 bases). The CDR3 consists of 15 residues. V lost 10 bases and J lost 2, with 18 bases in between. Germline CDR1 is MRHNA and CDR2 is SNTAGT.

The rearrangement links TRBV4-1 to TRBJ2-7; TRBD1 matches at 9 bases. Germline CDR1 is MGHRA and CDR2 is YSYEKL. This CDR3 region has 14 residues. V gave up 5 bases and J gave up 6 bases; unmatched junction bases: 8. For the CDR3, the DNA is TGCGCCAGCAGCTACCCGGGACAGGGCCCCGAGCAGTACTTC. It codes for CASSYPGQGPEQYF.

The chain couples TRBV7-9 to TRBJ1-1; tentatively, D is TRBD1 (6 bases). From germline, CDR1 is SEHNR and CDR2 FQNEAQ (reference sequence). This CDR3 is 17 amino acids long. The ends were cut back, 5 bases at V and 0 bases at J, with 19 bases in the middle. CDR3 amino acids: CASSGIWTDIMNTEAFF. Here the CDR3 DNA reads TGTGCCAGCAGCGGGATATGGACAGATATTATGAACACTGAAGCTTTCTTT. The entire variable domain, with the rest obtained from reference TRBV7-9 and TRBJ1-1, is as follows: DTGVSQNPRHKITKRGQNVTFRCDPISEHNRLYWYRQTLGQGPEFLTYFQNEAQLEKSRLLSDRFSAERPKGSFSTLEIQRTEQGDSAMYLCASSGIWTDIMNTEAFFGQGTRLTVV.

The V gene is TRBV10-3, the J gene TRBJ2-7; 12 bases align to TRBD1. V shed 8 bases and J 2 bases; nucleotides not matched to a gene: 7. Per the germline V gene, CDR1 is ENHRY and CDR2 is SYGVKD. The CDR3 extends over 15 amino acids. The CDR3 DNA sequence: TGTGCCATCGGGACAGGGGGCCTCACTACCTACGAGCAGTACTTC. Residues: CAIGTGGLTTYEQYF.

This sequence joins TRBV3-1 (or the pseudogene TRBV3-2) and TRBJ2-3, with D uncertain. Trimming left V 3 bases short and J 1 base short, with 14 bases between. The CDR3 covers 16 residues. Germline V CDR1 and CDR2: LGHDT, YNNKEL (reference sequence). For the CDR3, the DNA is TGTGCCAGCAGCCATCGTCGTATGGCCGGCACAGATACGCAGTATTTT. Translated, it gives CASSHRRMAGTDTQYF.

This clone was seen only once. This chain uses TRBV6-2 or TRBV6-3 with TRBJ1-1; TRBD1 is a possible D gene (6 bases). Germline V gene sequence: CDR1 MNHEY, CDR2 SVGEGT. This CDR3 has 14 amino acids. The V and J ends lost 2 bases and 11 bases respectively, with 18 bases between them. The CDR3, as DNA: TGTGCCAGCAGTTACGCACAGGGATGGTGGGAGGCTTTCTTT. Translating gives CASSYAQGWWEAFF.

The V call is TRBV19, the J call TRBJ2-1; 7 positions agree with TRBD2. Trimming took 4 bases from V and 6 from J; bases not matched to a gene: 6. The germline V gene has CDR1 LNHDA and CDR2 SQIVND (reference sequence). This CDR3 has 14 residues. The CDR3 nucleotides read TGTGCCAGTAGTAGACCGGGAGGTATCAATGAGCAGTTCTTC. Translating gives CASSRPGGINEQFF. Drawing the rest from reference TRBV19 and TRBJ2-1, the complete variable domain is DGGITQSPKYLFRKEGQNVTLSCEQNLNHDAMYWYRQDPGQGLRLIYYSQIVNDFQKGDIAEGYSVSREKKESFPLTVTSAQKNPTAFYLCASSRPGGINEQFFGPGTRLTVL.

This clone was found a few times. The J gene is TRBJ1-6, the V gene TRBV6-5; D not resolved. Germline CDR1 is MNHEY and CDR2 is SVGAGI. The V gene lost 6 bases and the J gene lost 7 bases, with 16 bases spanning the gap. CDR3 size: 15 residues. The chain's CDR3 is CASSRLQRANSPLHF. DNA for the CDR3: TGTGCCAGCAGCCGACTTCAACGGGCGAATTCACCCCTCCACTTT.

This rearrangement joins TRBV27 to TRBJ2-3; no reliable D call. Deletions cut 5 bases from V and 9 bases from J, with 15 bases between. Germline CDR1 and CDR2: MNHEY and SMNVEV (reference sequence). The CDR3 runs to 13 residues. The DNA for the CDR3 is TGTGCCAGCAGTCCCCCCGCCCGAAGGACGCAGTATTTT. Its translation: CASSPPARRTQYF.

The rearrangement links TRBV2 to TRBJ1-2; D is unclear. V lost 4 bases, J lost 2 bases, and 20 bases lay in between. CDR1 is SNHLY, CDR2 FYNNEI, per germline. The CDR3 consists of 17 residues. Written as DNA, the CDR3 is TGTGCCAGCAGTGGAGGGTTTACCCTTTGGGTCAACTATGGCTACACCTTC. It translates to CASSGGFTLWVNYGYTF.

V usage is TRBV10-2 and J usage is TRBJ2-7; perhaps TRBD2 as D (5 bases). The germline gives CDR1 WSHSY, CDR2 SAAADI. The CDR3 is made up of 17 amino acids. Trimming shortened V by 0 bases and J by 1 base, and 16 bases separated the two germline ends. This chain's CDR3 is CASSESIAQSRSYEQYF. The CDR3 DNA reads TGCGCCAGCAGTGAGTCGATAGCGCAGAGCAGATCCTACGAGCAGTACTTC.